This record concerns one T cell receptor (beta chain) sequence. This specimen comes from a study of OX40 agonist ivuxolimab in advanced cancers. The CDR3 extends over 17 amino acids. Trimming took 3 bases from V and 5 from J; bases not matched to a gene: 16. Germline-derived CDR1 and CDR2 are LGHNA and YSLEER. Profiling relied on immunoSEQ multiplex PCR, and the TCRdb table lists in-frame clones only, not all of them. The sample lists more than 70,000 clones, roughly 80% occurring once. This receptor was taken from an adult with an advanced solid tumor such as melanoma, head and neck, liver or kidney cancer. The V and J genes are TRBV4-3 and TRBJ2-7, with 7 bases that match TRBD1. The sequencing here drew on CD4+ or CD8+ T cells sorted from blood, taken in a trial of the OX40 agonist ivuxolimab. CDR3: CASSHLTLRGRIDEQYF. CDR3 in DNA: TGCGCCAGCAGCCACCTTACATTAAGGGGGCGCATCGACGAGCAGTACTTC.